This TCR beta chain was profiled in a study of cytomegalovirus exposure and HLA in healthy donors. This CDR3 comprises 9 residues. V was trimmed by 5 bases and J by 8 bases, leaving 6 bases between them. Germline values: CDR1 DFQATT, CDR2 SNEGSKA (reference sequence). The PCR contained 60 Vbeta and 13 Jbeta primers. Repertoires were generated with immunoSEQ multiplex PCR, while TCRdb's copy carries only in-frame clones and drops some. The sample table includes approximately 190,000 clones. The receptor was isolated from a boy between 10 and 17 years old in good health and CMV-seronegative. Input material: PBMCs. J is TRBJ1-1 and V is TRBV20-1; no clear D gene. The CDR3 DNA reads TGCAGTGCTGAGCCCGAAGCTTTCTTT. Amino acid sequence: CSAEPEAFF.